Below, 19 T cell receptor beta chains from the same sample are listed, as sequenced in a study of OX40 agonist ivuxolimab in advanced cancers. Assay: immunoSEQ multiplex PCR; the TCRdb copy retains only in-frame clones and omits some. The sample has around 110,000 clones; around 90% are singletons. This sample comprised CD4+ or CD8+ T cells sorted from blood, obtained in a trial of the OX40 agonist ivuxolimab. Source of these receptors: an adult with an advanced solid tumor such as melanoma, head and neck, liver or kidney cancer.

The chain joins TRBV5-4 to TRBJ2-7; 7 bases line up with TRBD1. This CDR3 is 14 amino acids long. In germline, CDR1 is SGHNT, CDR2 YYREEE (reference sequence). Germline trimming cut 4 bases from V and 6 bases from J; bases unmatched to any gene: 10. The CDR3 bases are TGTGCCAGCAGCCCCGGACAGGTGGTCAGCGAGCAGTACTTC. This gives the protein CASSPGQVVSEQYF.

This chain connects TRBV7-2 to TRBJ1-4; D gene unclear. Trimming left V 4 bases short and J 3 bases short, with 9 bases between. The CDR3 spans 14 residues. CDR1 is SGHTA, CDR2 FQGNSA, per germline. The CDR3 nucleotides are TGTGCCAGCAGCTACTCTCGGGCTAATGAAAAACTGTTTTTT. Its protein is CASSYSRANEKLFF.

The J gene is TRBJ2-1, the V gene TRBV5-1, with D possibly called TRBD1 or TRBD2 (7 bases each). V was pared by 3 bases and J by 5 bases, with 24 bases between. CDR1 and CDR2 (germline): SGHRS, YFSETQ. The CDR3 has 18 amino acids. The CDR3 is CASSSNSGGSGIHNEQFF. The CDR3 region has the DNA TGCGCCAGCAGCTCAAACTCAGGGGGGAGCGGGATCCACAATGAGCAGTTCTTC.

The genes are TRBV28 and TRBJ1-5; the D is unclear. This CDR3 contains 13 residues. Germline V gene sequence: CDR1 MDHEN, CDR2 SYDVKM. The V and J ends lost 2 bases and 7 bases respectively, with 9 bases between them. CDR3 nucleotides: TGTGCCAGCAGTTTAAGTTCACGGCAGCCCCAGCATTTT. Encoded protein: CASSLSSRQPQHF.

This rearrangement joins TRBV10-2 to TRBJ2-1; D is undetermined. Per germline, CDR1 WSHSY and CDR2 SAAADI. CDR3 size: 11 residues. V lost 6 bases and J lost 2, with 2 bases in between. CDR3 DNA: TGCGCCAGCAGCCCCTACAATGAGCAGTTCTTC. Protein: CASSPYNEQFF.

The chain is built from TRBV11-2 and TRBJ2-3, with 8 positions matching TRBD1. The CDR3 extends over 17 amino acids. Germline CDR1 is SGHAT and CDR2 is FQNNGV. V shed 1 base, J shed 1 base, and the junction held 7 bases outside the gene matches. CDR3 sequence reads: CASSLAGPGQGTDTQYF. The DNA of the CDR3 is TGTGCCAGCAGCTTAGCCGGTCCGGGACAGGGCACAGATACGCAGTATTTT. The variable domain in full, completed from reference TRBV11-2 and TRBJ2-3, reads EAGVAQSPRYKIIEKRQSVAFWCNPISGHATLYWYQQILGQGPKLLIQFQNNGVVDDSQLPKDRFSAERLKGVDSTLKIQPAKLEDSAVYLCASSLAGPGQGTDTQYFGPGTRLTVL.

As for this clone: The junction and the germline gene differ at one end; a read error may be behind it. The genes are TRBV7-7 and TRBJ2-1; 7 nucleotides align to TRBD1. Germline V gene data show CDR1 as SSHAT and CDR2 as FNYEAQ (reference sequence). The CDR3 is made up of 15 amino acids. The CDR3, as DNA: TGTGCTAGCAGCGCCCGGGACAGAGGTCAGGATGAGCAGTTCTTC. Its translation is CASSARDRGQDEQFF.

The J gene is TRBJ1-5, the V gene TRBV11-2, with D tentatively TRBD1 (5 bases). V lost 5 bases and J lost 0, with 11 bases in between. There are 15 residues in the CDR3. Germline V gives CDR1 SGHAT, CDR2 FQNNGV. The DNA for the CDR3 is TGTGCCAGCAGCGTCCAGGGTTATAGCAATCAGCCCCAGCATTTT. It is translated as CASSVQGYSNQPQHF.

V and J are TRBV7-9 and TRBJ1-5, with 11 nucleotides matching TRBD1. The CDR3 sequence is 15 residues long. Unmatched junction bases numbered 2, after V lost 2 bases and J lost 5 bases. The germline V gene encodes CDR1 SEHNR and CDR2 FQNEAQ (reference sequence). The CDR3 DNA reads as TGTGCCAGCAGCTTATGGACAGGGGGCGATCAGCCCCAGCATTTT. Its translation is CASSLWTGGDQPQHF.

The rearrangement joins TRBV5-5 to TRBJ2-3, with D unclear. This CDR3 spans 13 amino acids. V was trimmed by 4 bases and J by 4 bases, leaving 10 bases between them. Germline CDR1 reads SGHKS; CDR2 reads YYEKEE (reference sequence). This CDR3 reads CASSQTVPDTQYF. CDR3 nucleotides: TGTGCCAGCAGCCAGACGGTCCCAGATACGCAGTATTTT.

CDR3 nucleotide sequence: TGTGCCAGTAGTAAGGCCGGGACAGGGGGGATCTATGGCTACACCTTC. Amino acids: CASSKAGTGGIYGYTF. The chain is built from TRBV19 and TRBJ1-2; 11 nucleotides align to TRBD1. Germline CDR1 and CDR2: LNHDA and SQIVND (reference sequence). There are 16 residues in the CDR3. V lost 4 bases to trimming and J lost 4 bases; unmatched junction nucleotides: 8.

This chain joins TRBV14 and TRBJ1-2; D is undetermined. Trimming removed 1 base from V and 2 bases from J, with 5 bases in between. CDR1 and CDR2 (germline): SGHDN, FVKESK. The length of the CDR3 is 13 residues. The CDR3 DNA reads TGTGCCAGCAGCCAAGCGGAAAACTATGGCTACACCTTC. Translating it yields CASSQAENYGYTF.

The chain employs TRBV21-1 and TRBJ1-1. TRBV21-1 is termed a pseudogene. The CDR3 is made up of 14 amino acids. CDR3 DNA sequence: TGTGCCATCTTCAAAGGGTCGGCTAACACTGAAGCTTTCTTT. It is translated as CAIFKGSANTEAFF.

The chain employs TRBV18 and TRBJ2-7; D may be TRBD1 (5 bases). Germline V gives CDR1 KGHSH, CDR2 LQKENI. This CDR3 spans 17 amino acids. V was cut by 1 base and J by 0 bases, with 16 bases left in between. The CDR3 protein is CASSPLGNRQLSYEQYF. In DNA, the CDR3 is TGTGCCAGCTCACCACTGGGTAATAGACAGCTCTCCTACGAGCAGTACTTC.

The chain uses TRBV27 and TRBJ2-7; a possible D gene is TRBD2 (6 bases). The CDR3 has 14 amino acids. From germline, CDR1 is MNHEY and CDR2 SMNVEV (reference sequence). Trimming shortened V by 11 bases and J by 3 bases, and 20 bases separated the two germline ends. The CDR3 loop is CASSWRAPLYEQYF. DNA of the CDR3: TGTGCCTCATCCTGGAGGGCACCCCTCTACGAGCAGTACTTC.

The gene calls are TRBV7-2 and TRBJ2-2; 10 bases are a match to TRBD1. Germline CDR1 is SGHTA and CDR2 is FQGNSA. The CDR3 consists of 18 residues. Trimming cost V 6 bases and J 0 bases; bases outside gene matches: 10. Here the CDR3 reads CASRLPYGQGANTGELFF. In DNA, the CDR3 is TGTGCCAGCAGGCTCCCCTACGGACAGGGGGCGAACACCGGGGAGCTGTTTTTT.

The chain recombines TRBV2 with TRBJ1-5, with TRBD1 identical over 7 bases. The germline V gene has CDR1 SNHLY and CDR2 FYNNEI. Trimming removed 5 bases from V and 4 bases from J; junction bases left unmatched: 5. CDR3 length: 14 residues. The CDR3 sequence is CASSPTGRNQPQHF. The CDR3 nucleotides read TGTGCCAGCAGTCCGACAGGGAGGAATCAGCCCCAGCATTTT.

This clone was seen only once. V gene TRBV27 combines with J gene TRBJ1-1; D not resolved. This CDR3 spans 13 amino acids. Trimming shortened V by 3 bases and J by 1 base, and 6 bases separated the two germline ends. Germline CDR1 reads MNHEY; CDR2 reads SMNVEV (reference sequence). CDR3 sequence: CASSFTRNTEAFF. CDR3 nucleotide sequence: TGTGCCAGCAGTTTCACCAGGAACACTGAAGCTTTCTTT.

This sequence joins TRBV6-5 and TRBJ2-1; D not certain. Germline CDR1 reads MNHEY; CDR2 reads SVGAGI. Trimming took 2 bases from V and 12 from J, leaving 8 bases between them. This CDR3 contains 11 residues. In DNA, the CDR3 is TGTGCCAGCAGTTACGGCGGTTCGCAGTTCTTC. Amino acid sequence: CASSYGGSQFF.